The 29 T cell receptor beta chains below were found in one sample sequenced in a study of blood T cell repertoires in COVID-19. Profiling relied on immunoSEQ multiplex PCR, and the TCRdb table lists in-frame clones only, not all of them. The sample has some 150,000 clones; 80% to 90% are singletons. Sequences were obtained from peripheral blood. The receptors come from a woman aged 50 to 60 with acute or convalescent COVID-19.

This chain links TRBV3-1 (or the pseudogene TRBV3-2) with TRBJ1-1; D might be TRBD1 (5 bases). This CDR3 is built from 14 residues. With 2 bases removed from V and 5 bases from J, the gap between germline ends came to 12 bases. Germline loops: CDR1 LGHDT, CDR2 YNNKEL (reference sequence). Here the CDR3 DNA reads TGTGCCAGCAGCCAATATTGGGGCGTAACTGAAGCTTTCTTT. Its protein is CASSQYWGVTEAFF.

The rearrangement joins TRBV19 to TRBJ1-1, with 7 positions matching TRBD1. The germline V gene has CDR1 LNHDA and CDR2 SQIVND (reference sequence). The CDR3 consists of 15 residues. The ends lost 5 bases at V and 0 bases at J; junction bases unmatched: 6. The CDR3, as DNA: TGTGCCAGTAGTTCACCAGGGGGATTGAACACTGAAGCTTTCTTT. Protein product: CASSSPGGLNTEAFF.

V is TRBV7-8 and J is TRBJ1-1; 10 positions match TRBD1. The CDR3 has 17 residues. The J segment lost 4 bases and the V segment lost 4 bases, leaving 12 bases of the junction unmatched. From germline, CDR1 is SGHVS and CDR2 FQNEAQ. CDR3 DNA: TGTGCCAGCAGCTCGCCGGGACAGGGGTGGTTGGGCACTGAAGCTTTCTTT. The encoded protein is CASSSPGQGWLGTEAFF.

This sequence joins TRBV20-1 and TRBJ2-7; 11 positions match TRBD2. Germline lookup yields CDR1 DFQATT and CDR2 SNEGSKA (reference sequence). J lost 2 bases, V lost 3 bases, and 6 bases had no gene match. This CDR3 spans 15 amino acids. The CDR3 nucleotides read TGCAGTGCTAGTCCCCCACTAGCGGGGGCCTACGAGCAGTACTTC. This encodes CSASPPLAGAYEQYF.

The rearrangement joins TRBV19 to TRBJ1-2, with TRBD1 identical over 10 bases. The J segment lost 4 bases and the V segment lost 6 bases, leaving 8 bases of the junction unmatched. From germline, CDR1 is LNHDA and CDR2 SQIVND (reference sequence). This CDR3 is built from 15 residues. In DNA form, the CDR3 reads TGTGCCAGTAGCCTACCGGGACAGGGGACCTATGGCTACACCTTC. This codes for CASSLPGQGTYGYTF.

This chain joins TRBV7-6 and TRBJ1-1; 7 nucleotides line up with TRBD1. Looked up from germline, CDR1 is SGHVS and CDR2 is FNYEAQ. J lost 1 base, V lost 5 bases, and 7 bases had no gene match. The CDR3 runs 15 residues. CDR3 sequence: CASSADRVGNTEAFF. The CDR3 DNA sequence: TGTGCCAGCAGCGCAGACAGGGTAGGGAACACTGAAGCTTTCTTT.

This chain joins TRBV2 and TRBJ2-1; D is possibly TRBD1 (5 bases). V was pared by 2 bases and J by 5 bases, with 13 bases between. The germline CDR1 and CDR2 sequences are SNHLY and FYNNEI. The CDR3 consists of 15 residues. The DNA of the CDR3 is TGTGCCAGCAGTGAATTCCAGGGTTTAAACAATGAGCAGTTCTTC. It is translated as CASSEFQGLNNEQFF.

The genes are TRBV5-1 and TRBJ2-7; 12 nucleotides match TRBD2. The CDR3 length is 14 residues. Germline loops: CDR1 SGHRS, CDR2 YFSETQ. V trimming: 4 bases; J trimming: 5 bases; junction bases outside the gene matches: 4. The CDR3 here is CASSITSGGNEQYF. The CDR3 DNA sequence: TGCGCCAGCAGCATTACTAGCGGGGGGAACGAGCAGTACTTC. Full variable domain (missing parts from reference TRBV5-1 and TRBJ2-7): KAGVTQTPRYLIKTRGQQVTLSCSPISGHRSVSWYQQTPGQGLQFLFEYFSETQRNKGNFPGRFSGRQFSNSRSEMNVSTLELGDSALYLCASSITSGGNEQYFGPGTRLTVT.

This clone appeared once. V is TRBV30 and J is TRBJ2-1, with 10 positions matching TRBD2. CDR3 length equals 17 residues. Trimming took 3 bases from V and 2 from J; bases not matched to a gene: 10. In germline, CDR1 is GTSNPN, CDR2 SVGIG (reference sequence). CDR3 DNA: TGTGCCTGGAGCCCACTAACTAGCGGGGTGGCCTACAATGAGCAGTTCTTC. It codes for CAWSPLTSGVAYNEQFF.

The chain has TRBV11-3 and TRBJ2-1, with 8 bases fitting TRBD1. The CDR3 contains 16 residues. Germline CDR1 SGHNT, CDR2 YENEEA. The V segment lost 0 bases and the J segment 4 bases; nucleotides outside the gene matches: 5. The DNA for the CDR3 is TGTGCCAGCAGCTTAGAACCGGACAGGGATTACAATGAGCAGTTCTTC. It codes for CASSLEPDRDYNEQFF.

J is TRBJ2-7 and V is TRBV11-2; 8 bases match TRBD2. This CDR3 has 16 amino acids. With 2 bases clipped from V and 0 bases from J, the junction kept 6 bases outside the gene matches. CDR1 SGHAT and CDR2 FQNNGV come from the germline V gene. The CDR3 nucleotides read TGTGCCAGCAGCTTACTCTCCGGGACTAGCTCCTACGAGCAGTACTTC. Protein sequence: CASSLLSGTSSYEQYF. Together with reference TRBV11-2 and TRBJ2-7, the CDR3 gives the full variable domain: EAGVAQSPRYKIIEKRQSVAFWCNPISGHATLYWYQQILGQGPKLLIQFQNNGVVDDSQLPKDRFSAERLKGVDSTLKIQPAKLEDSAVYLCASSLLSGTSSYEQYFGPGTRLTVT.

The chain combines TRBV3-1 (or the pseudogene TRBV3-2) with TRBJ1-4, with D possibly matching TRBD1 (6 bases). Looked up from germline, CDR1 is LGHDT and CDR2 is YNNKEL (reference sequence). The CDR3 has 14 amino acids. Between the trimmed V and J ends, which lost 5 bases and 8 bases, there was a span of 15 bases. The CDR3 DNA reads TGTGCCAGCAGCATGCCGGGGGGGGGCGAAAAACTGTTTTTT. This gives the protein CASSMPGGGEKLFF.

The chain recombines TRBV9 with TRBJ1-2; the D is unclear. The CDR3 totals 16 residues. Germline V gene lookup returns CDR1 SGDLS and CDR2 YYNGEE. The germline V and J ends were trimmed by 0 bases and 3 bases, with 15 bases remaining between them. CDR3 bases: TGTGCCAGCAGCGTAGCTAGGCCCCCCGAGGACTATGGCTACACCTTC. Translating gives CASSVARPPEDYGYTF.

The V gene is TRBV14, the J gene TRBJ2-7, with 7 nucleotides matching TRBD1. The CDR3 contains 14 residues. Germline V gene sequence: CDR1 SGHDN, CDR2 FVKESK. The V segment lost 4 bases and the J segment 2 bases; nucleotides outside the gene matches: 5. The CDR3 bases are TGTGCCAGCAGCCCACGGACAGGTCCCTACGAGCAGTACTTC. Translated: CASSPRTGPYEQYF. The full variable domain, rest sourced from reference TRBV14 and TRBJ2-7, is EAGVTQFPSHSVIEKGQTVTLRCDPISGHDNLYWYRRVMGKEIKFLLHFVKESKQDESGMPNNRFLAERTGGTYSTLKVQPAELEDSGVYFCASSPRTGPYEQYFGPGTRLTVT.

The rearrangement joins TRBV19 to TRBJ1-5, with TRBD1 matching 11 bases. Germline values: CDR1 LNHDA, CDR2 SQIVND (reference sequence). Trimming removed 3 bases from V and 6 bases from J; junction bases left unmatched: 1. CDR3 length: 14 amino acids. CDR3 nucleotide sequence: TGTGCCAGTAGTATCGGGACAGGGGGTCAGCCCCAGCATTTT. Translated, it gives CASSIGTGGQPQHF.

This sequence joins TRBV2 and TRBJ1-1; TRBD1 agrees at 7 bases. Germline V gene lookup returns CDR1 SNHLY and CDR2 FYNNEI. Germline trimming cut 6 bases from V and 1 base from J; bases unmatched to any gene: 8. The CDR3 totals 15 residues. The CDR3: CASSETRQGNTEAFF. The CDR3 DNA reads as TGTGCCAGCAGCGAAACCAGACAGGGGAACACTGAAGCTTTCTTT.

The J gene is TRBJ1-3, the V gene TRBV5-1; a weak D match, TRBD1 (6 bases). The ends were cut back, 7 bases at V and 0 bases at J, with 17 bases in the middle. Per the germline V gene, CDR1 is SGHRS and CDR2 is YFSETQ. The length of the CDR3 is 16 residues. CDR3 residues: CASCQTGGYSGNTIYF. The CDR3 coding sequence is TGCGCCAGCTGCCAGACAGGCGGATACTCTGGAAACACCATATATTTT.

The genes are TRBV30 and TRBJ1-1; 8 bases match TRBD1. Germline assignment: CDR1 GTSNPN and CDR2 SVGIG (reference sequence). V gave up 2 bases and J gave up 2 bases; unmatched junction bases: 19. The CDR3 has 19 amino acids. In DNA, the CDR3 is TGTGCCTGGAGTACTTACAGGGGGGACCTATCCGGTCCTAACACTGAAGCTTTCTTT. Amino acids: CAWSTYRGDLSGPNTEAFF.

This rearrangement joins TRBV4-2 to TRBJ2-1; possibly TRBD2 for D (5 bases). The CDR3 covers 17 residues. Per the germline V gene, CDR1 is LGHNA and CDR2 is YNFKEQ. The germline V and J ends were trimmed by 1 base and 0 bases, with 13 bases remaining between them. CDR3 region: CASSQGYEGSSYNEQFF. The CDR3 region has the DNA TGTGCCAGCAGCCAAGGCTACGAGGGTAGCTCCTACAATGAGCAGTTCTTC.

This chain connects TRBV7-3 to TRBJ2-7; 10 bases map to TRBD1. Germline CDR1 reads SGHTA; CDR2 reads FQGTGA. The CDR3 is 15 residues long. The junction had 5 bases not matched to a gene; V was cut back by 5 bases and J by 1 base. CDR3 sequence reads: CASSLGQGISYEQYF. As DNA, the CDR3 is TGTGCCAGCAGCCTGGGACAGGGGATATCCTACGAGCAGTACTTC.

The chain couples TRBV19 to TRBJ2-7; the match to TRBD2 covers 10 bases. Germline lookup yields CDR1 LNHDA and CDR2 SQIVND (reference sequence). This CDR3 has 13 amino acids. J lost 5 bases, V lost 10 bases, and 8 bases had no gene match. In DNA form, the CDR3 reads TGTGCCACCCAGGGACTAGCGTACGACGAGCAGTACTTC. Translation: CATQGLAYDEQYF. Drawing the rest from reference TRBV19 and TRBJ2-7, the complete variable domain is DGGITQSPKYLFRKEGQNVTLSCEQNLNHDAMYWYRQDPGQGLRLIYYSQIVNDFQKGDIAEGYSVSREKKESFPLTVTSAQKNPTAFYLCATQGLAYDEQYFGPGTRLTVT.

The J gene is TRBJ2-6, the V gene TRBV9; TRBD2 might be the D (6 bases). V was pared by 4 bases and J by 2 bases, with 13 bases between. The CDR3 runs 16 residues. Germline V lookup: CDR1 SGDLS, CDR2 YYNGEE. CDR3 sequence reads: CASSPSGGAGANVLTF. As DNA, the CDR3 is TGTGCCAGCAGCCCCTCGGGCGGGGCTGGGGCCAACGTCCTGACTTTC.

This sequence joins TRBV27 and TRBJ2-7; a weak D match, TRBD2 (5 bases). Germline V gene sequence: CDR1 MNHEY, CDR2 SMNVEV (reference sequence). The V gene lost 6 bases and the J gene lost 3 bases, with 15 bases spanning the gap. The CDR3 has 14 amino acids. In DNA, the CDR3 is TGTGCCAGCAGGGAGAGGACGGGGATCTACGAGCAGTACTTC. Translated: CASRERTGIYEQYF.

This CDR3 reads CASSQALKPNTEAFF. CDR3 DNA: TGCGCCAGCAGCCAAGCCCTTAAGCCAAACACTGAAGCTTTCTTT. The chain combines TRBV4-1 with TRBJ1-1; D not resolved. The CDR3 sequence is 15 residues long. The germline gives CDR1 MGHRA, CDR2 YSYEKL. Between the trimmed V and J ends, which lost 1 base and 2 bases, there was a span of 11 bases.

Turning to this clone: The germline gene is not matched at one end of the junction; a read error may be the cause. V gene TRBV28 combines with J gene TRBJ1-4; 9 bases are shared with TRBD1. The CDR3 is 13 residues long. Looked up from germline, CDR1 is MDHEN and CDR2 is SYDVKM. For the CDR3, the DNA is TGTGCCGGCAGCGGGACAGGGTATGAAAAACTGTTTTTT. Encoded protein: CAGSGTGYEKLFF.

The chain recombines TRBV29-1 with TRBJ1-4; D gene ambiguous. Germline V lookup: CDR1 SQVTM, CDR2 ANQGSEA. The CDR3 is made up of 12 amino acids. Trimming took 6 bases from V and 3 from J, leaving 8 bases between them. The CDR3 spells CSVWRANEKLFF. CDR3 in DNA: TGCAGCGTATGGAGGGCTAATGAAAAACTGTTTTTT.

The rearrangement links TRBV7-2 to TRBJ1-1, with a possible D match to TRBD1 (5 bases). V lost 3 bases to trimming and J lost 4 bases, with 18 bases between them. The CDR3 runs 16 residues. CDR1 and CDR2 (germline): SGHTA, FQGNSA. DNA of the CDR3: TGTGCCAGCAGCTTGTCTCCAGGGCTTTTGGGCACTGAAGCTTTCTTT. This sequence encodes CASSLSPGLLGTEAFF.

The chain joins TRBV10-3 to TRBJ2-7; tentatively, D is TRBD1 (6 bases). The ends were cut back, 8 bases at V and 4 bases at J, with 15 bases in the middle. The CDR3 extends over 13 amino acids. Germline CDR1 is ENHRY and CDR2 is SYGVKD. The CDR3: CAIRDRSLYEQYF. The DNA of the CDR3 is TGTGCCATCCGAGACAGGTCACTATACGAGCAGTACTTC.

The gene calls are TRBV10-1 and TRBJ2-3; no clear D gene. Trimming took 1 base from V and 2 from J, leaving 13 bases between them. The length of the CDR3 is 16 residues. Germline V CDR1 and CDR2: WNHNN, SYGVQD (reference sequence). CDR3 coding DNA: TGCGCCAGCAGTGAGTTAACTCATATATACACAGATACGCAGTATTTT. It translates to CASSELTHIYTDTQYF.